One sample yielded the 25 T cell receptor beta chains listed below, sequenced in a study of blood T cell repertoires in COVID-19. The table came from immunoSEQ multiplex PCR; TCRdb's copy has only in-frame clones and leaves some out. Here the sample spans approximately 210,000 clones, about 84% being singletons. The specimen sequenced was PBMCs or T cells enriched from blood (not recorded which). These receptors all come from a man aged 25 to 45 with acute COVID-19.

In nucleotides, the CDR3 is TGCGCCAGCAGCCTACACAGGGGTTACTACGAGCAGTACTTC. Its protein product is CASSLHRGYYEQYF. The chain links TRBV4-1 to TRBJ2-7, with 7 bases lining up with TRBD1. Germline lookup yields CDR1 MGHRA and CDR2 YSYEKL. The CDR3 has 14 residues. J gave up 3 bases and V 4 bases, and 6 bases lay outside the gene matches.

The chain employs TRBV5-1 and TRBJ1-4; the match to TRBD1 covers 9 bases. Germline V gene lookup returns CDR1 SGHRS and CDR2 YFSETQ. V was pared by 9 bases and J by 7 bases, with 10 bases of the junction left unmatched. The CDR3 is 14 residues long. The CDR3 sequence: CATATGTGTEKLFF. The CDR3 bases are TGCGCCACCGCGACCGGGACAGGGACTGAAAAACTGTTTTTT. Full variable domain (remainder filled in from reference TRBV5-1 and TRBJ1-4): KAGVTQTPRYLIKTRGQQVTLSCSPISGHRSVSWYQQTPGQGLQFLFEYFSETQRNKGNFPGRFSGRQFSNSRSEMNVSTLELGDSALYLCATATGTGTEKLFFGSGTQLSVL.

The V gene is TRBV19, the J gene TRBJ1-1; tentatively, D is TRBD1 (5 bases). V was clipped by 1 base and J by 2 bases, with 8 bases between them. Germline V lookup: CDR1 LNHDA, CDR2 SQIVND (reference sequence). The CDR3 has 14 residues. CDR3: CASSIARGNTEAFF. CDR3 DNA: TGTGCCAGTAGTATAGCAAGGGGAAACACTGAAGCTTTCTTT. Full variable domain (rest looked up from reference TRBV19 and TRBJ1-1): DGGITQSPKYLFRKEGQNVTLSCEQNLNHDAMYWYRQDPGQGLRLIYYSQIVNDFQKGDIAEGYSVSREKKESFPLTVTSAQKNPTAFYLCASSIARGNTEAFFGQGTRLTVV.

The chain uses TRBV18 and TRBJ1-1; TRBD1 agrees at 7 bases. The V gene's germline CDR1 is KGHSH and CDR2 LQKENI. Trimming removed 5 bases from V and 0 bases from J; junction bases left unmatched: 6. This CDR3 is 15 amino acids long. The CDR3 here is CASSSGTAMNTEAFF. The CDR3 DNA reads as TGTGCCAGCTCATCCGGGACAGCTATGAACACTGAAGCTTTCTTT.

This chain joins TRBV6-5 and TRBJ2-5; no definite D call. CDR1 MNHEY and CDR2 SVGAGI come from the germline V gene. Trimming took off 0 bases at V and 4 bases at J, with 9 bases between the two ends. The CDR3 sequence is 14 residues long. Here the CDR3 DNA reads TGTGCCAGCAGTTACTCTGGCTCATCAGAGACCCAGTACTTC. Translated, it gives CASSYSGSSETQYF.

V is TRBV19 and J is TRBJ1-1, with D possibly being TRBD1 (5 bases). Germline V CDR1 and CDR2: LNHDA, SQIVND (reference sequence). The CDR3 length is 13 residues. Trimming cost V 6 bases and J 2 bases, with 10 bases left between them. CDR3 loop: CASSHDSNTEAFF. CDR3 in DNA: TGTGCCAGTAGCCACGACAGTAACACTGAAGCTTTCTTT.

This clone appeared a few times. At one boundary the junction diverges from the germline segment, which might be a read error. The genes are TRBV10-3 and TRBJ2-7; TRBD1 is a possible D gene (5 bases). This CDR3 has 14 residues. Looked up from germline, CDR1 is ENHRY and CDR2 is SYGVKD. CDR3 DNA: TGTGCCATCAGTGAGTCGATTGGGCAGGGATCCATCGGGTTC. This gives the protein CAISESIGQGSIGF.

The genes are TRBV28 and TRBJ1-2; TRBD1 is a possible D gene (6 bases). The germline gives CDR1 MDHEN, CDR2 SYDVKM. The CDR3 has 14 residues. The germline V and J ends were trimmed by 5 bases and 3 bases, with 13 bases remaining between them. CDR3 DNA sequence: TGTGCCAGCAGTCTGAGACAGGTTTACTATGGCTACACCTTC. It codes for CASSLRQVYYGYTF.

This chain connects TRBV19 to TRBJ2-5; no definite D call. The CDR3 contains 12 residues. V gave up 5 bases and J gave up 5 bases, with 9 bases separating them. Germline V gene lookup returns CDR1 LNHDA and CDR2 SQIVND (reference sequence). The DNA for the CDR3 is TGTGCCAGTAGTTTCACAAAGGAGACCCAGTACTTC. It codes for CASSFTKETQYF.

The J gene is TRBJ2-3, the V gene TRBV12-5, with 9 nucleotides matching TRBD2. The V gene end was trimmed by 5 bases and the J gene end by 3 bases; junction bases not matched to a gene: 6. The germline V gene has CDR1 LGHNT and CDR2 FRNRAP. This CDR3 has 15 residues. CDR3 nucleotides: TGTGCTAGTGGTAGTAGCGGGGGCGCAACAGATACGCAGTATTTT. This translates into CASGSSGGATDTQYF.

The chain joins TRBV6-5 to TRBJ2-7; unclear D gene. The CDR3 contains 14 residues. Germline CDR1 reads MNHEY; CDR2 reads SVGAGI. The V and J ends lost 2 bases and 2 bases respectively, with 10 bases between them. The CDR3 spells CASSYGQAPYEQYF. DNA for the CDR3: TGTGCCAGCAGTTACGGCCAGGCCCCCTACGAGCAGTACTTC.

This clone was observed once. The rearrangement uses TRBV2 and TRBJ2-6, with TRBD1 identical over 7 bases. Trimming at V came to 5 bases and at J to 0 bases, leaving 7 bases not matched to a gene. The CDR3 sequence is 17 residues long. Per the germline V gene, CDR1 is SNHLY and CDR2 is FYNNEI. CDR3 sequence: CASSSGTALSGANVLTF. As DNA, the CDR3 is TGTGCCAGCAGTTCCGGGACAGCCCTCTCTGGGGCCAACGTCCTGACTTTC.

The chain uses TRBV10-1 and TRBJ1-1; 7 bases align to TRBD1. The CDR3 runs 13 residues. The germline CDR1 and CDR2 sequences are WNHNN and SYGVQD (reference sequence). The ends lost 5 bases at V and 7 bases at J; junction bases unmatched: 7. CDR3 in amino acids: CASSQGGAVEAFF. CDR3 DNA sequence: TGCGCCAGCAGTCAGGGGGGAGCGGTTGAAGCTTTCTTT.

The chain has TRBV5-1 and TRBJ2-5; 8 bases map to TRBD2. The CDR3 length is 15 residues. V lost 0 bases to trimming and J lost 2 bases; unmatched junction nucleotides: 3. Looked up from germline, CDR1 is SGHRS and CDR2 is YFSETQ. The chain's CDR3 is CASSLDVAGQETQYF. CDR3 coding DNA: TGCGCCAGCAGCTTGGATGTAGCGGGGCAAGAGACCCAGTACTTC.

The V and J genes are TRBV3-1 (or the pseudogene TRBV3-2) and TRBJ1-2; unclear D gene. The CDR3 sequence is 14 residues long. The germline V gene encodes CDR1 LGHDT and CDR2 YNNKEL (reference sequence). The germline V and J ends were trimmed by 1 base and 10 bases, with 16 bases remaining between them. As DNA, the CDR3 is TGTGCCAGCAGCCAAGCCAACAGACCTGAGCCCTACACCTTC. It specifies CASSQANRPEPYTF.

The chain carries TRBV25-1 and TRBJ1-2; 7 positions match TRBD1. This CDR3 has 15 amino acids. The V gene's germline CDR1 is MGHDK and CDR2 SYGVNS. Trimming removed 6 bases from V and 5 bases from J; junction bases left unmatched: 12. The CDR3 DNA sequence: TGTGCCAGCAGCTTCTCCGGGACAGCCGTTTATGGCTACACCTTC. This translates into CASSFSGTAVYGYTF.

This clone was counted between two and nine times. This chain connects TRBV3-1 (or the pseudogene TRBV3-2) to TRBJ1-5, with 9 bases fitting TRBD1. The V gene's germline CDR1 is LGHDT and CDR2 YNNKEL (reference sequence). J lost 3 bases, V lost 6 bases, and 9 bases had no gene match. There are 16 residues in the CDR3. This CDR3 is CASSRGTGWNNQPQHF. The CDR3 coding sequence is TGTGCCAGCAGTCGAGGGACAGGGTGGAACAATCAGCCCCAGCATTTT.

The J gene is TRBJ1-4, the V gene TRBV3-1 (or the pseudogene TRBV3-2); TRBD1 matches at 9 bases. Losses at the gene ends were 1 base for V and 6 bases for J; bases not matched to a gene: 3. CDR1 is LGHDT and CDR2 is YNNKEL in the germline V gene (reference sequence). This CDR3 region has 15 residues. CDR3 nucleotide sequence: TGTGCCAGCAGCCAAGTGGGACAGGGCTATGAAAAACTGTTTTTT. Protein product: CASSQVGQGYEKLFF.

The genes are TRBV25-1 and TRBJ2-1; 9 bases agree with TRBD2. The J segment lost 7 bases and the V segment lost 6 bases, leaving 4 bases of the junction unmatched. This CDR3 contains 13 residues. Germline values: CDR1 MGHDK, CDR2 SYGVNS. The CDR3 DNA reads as TGTGCCAGCAGGCGGGGGGGCCAGAATGAGCAGTTCTTC. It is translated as CASRRGGQNEQFF. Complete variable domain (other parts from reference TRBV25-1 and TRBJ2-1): EADIYQTPRYLVIGTGKKITLECSQTMGHDKMYWYQQDPGMELHLIHYSYGVNSTEKGDLSSESTVSRIRTEHFPLTLESARPSHTSQYLCASRRGGQNEQFFGPGTRLTVL.

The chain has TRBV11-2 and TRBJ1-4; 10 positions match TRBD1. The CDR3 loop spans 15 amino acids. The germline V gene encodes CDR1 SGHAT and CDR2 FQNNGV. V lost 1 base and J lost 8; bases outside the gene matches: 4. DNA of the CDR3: TGTGCCAGCAGCTTAGTCGGGACAGGGGAAGAAAAACTGTTTTTT. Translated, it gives CASSLVGTGEEKLFF.

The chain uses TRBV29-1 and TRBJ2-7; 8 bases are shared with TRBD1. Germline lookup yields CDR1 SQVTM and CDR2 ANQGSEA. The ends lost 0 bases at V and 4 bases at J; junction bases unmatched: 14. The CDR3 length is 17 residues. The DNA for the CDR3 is TGCAGCGTTGAAGATGGTTGGGCGGCAGGGGGCCAGTACGAGCAGTACTTC. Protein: CSVEDGWAAGGQYEQYF.

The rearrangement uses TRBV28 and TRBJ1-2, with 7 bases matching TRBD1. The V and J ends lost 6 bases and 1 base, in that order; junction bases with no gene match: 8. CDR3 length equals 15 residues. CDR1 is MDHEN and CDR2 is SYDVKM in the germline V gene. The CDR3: CASRRDSNFNYGYTF. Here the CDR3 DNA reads TGTGCCAGCAGAAGGGACAGTAACTTTAACTATGGCTACACCTTC.

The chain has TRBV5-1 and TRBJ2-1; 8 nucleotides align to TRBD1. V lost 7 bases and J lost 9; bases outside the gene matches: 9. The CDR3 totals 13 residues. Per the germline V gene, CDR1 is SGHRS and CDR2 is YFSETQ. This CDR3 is CASRTDRAGEQFF. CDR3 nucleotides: TGCGCCAGCCGAACGGACAGGGCGGGTGAGCAGTTCTTC. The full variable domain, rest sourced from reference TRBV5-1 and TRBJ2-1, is KAGVTQTPRYLIKTRGQQVTLSCSPISGHRSVSWYQQTPGQGLQFLFEYFSETQRNKGNFPGRFSGRQFSNSRSEMNVSTLELGDSALYLCASRTDRAGEQFFGPGTRLTVL.

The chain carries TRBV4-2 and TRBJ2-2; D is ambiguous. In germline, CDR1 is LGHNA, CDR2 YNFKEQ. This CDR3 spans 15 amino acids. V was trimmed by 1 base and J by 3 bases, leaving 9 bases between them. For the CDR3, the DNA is TGTGCCAGCAGCCAAGCCCCGCGAGACACCGGGGAGCTGTTTTTT. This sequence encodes CASSQAPRDTGELFF.

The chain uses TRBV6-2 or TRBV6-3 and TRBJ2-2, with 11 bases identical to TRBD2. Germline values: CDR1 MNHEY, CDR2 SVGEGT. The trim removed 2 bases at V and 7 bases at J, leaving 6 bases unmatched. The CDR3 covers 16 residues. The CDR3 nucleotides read TGTGCCAGCAGTTACACTAGCGGGGGTACTGGCGGGGAGCTGTTTTTT. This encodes CASSYTSGGTGGELFF.